The rows below give T cell receptor beta chains drawn from one sample of a study of response to subunit inactivated influenza vaccine. TCRdb reprocessed the RT-PCR reads via MiXCR and lists one record per CDR3 protein. This sample carries about 780,000 distinct CDR3 sequences, around 18% of them seen once, and the ten largest clones take under 13%. The source was PBMCs from blood, collected more than 4 days after vaccination. These receptors were obtained from a man between 45 and 60 years old who received an inactivated influenza vaccine. Both conserved end residues are part of each CDR3. Fields, in order: CDR3 protein, CDR3 DNA, V gene, J gene, D gene, clone size. The D gene is left open where the match is weak. Clone size appears in some rows only: once, few, many, or a class for an expanded clone.

CDR3aa: CSAEAIELRNEQFF
CDR3nt: TGCAGTGCCGAAGCAATAGAGTTGAGGAATGAGCAGTTCTTC
v_gene: TRBV20-1
j_gene: TRBJ2-1
d_gene: .
abundance: few

CDR3aa: CSVRDRGDNEQFF
CDR3nt: TGCAGCGTTAGGGACAGGGGGGACAATGAGCAGTTCTTC
v_gene: TRBV29-1
j_gene: TRBJ2-1
d_gene: TRBD1
abundance: few

CDR3aa: CASSGRTDTQYF
CDR3nt: TGTGCCAGCAGCGGGCGCACAGATACGCAGTATTTT
v_gene: TRBV7-8
j_gene: TRBJ2-3
d_gene: .
abundance: few

CDR3aa: CASSATSGSRIETQYF
CDR3nt: TGTGCCAGCAGCGCCACTAGCGGGAGTAGGATAGAGACCCAGTACTTC
v_gene: TRBV9
j_gene: TRBJ2-5
d_gene: TRBD2
abundance: few

CDR3aa: CSGGTTNEKLFF
CDR3nt: TGCAGCGGCGGGACAACGAATGAAAAACTGTTTTTT
v_gene: TRBV29-1
j_gene: TRBJ1-4
d_gene: .
abundance: .

CDR3aa: CAWSAVQETQYF
CDR3nt: TGTGCCTGGAGTGCGGTACAAGAGACCCAGTACTTC
v_gene: TRBV30
j_gene: TRBJ2-5
d_gene: .
abundance: few

CDR3aa: CASSAGQGVPNTGELFF
CDR3nt: TGTGCCAGCAGTGCGGGACAGGGGGTCCCCAACACCGGGGAGCTGTTTTTT
v_gene: TRBV6-4
j_gene: TRBJ2-2
d_gene: TRBD1
abundance: .

CDR3aa: CASSFRAGAGNTDTQYF
CDR3nt: TGTGCCAGCAGCTTTAGAGCCGGGGCTGGGAACACAGATACGCAGTATTTT
v_gene: TRBV7-3
j_gene: TRBJ2-3
d_gene: .
abundance: few

CDR3aa: CASSLAGRGKNSPLHF
CDR3nt: TGTGCCAGCAGTTTAGCGGGGCGGGGGAAGAATTCACCCCTCCACTTT
v_gene: TRBV12-3/TRBV12-4
j_gene: TRBJ1-6
d_gene: .
abundance: many

CDR3aa: CSAPSGTFTDTQYF
CDR3nt: TGCAGTGCCCCTAGCGGGACCTTCACAGATACGCAGTATTTT
v_gene: TRBV20-1
j_gene: TRBJ2-3
d_gene: TRBD2
abundance: .

CDR3aa: CASSQDGLGYTF
CDR3nt: TGCGCCAGCAGCCAAGATGGACTTGGCTACACCTTC
v_gene: TRBV4-3
j_gene: TRBJ1-2
d_gene: .
abundance: .

CDR3aa: CASSLGGPAGNEQFF
CDR3nt: TGTGCCAGCAGCTTAGGAGGCCCTGCCGGGAATGAGCAGTTCTTC
v_gene: TRBV7-9
j_gene: TRBJ2-1
d_gene: .
abundance: once

CDR3aa: CASSHGGTVNTEAFF
CDR3nt: TGCGCCAGCAGCCATGGAGGGACGGTGAACACTGAAGCTTTCTTT
v_gene: TRBV4-1
j_gene: TRBJ1-1
d_gene: .
abundance: few

CDR3aa: CASSWYSADTQYF
CDR3nt: TGTGCCAGCAGCTGGTACTCGGCAGATACGCAGTATTTT
v_gene: TRBV7-2
j_gene: TRBJ2-3
d_gene: .
abundance: few